This T cell receptor beta chain originates from a study of shared clonotypes between healthy human individuals. Study-level findings and limits: The study generally estimated greater richness for naive than memory subsets.

The germline V gene encodes CDR1 GTSNPN and CDR2 SVGIG (reference sequence). The CDR3 consists of 13 residues. J was trimmed by 5 bases and V by 5 bases; bases with no gene match: 8. Naive-designated CD8 cells lacked CD45RO, were positively enriched for CCR7, and omitted terminally differentiated effector memory CD45RA+ cells. All donors were Caucasian adults living in Nashville, Tennessee. Turning to this clone: The antigen is not known.

Some clones are missing from TCRdb's copy, which holds only in-frame ones; the method was immunoSEQ multiplex PCR. The table lists roughly 770,000 clones, about 96% of them singletons, with around 0.25% in the top ten. This TCR came from a man between 25 and 39 years old in good health. The sample consisted of naive CD8+ T cells sorted from blood. The chain uses TRBV30 and TRBJ2-7; 8 bases are a match to TRBD1. The CDR3 DNA is TGTGCCTGGCTCGGACAGGGTCCCAACGAGCAGTACTTC. Translated, it gives CAWLGQGPNEQYF.